The clone carrying this TCR beta chain was observed a handful of times. The CDR3 sequence is 15 residues long. The germline V gene encodes CDR1 MNHEY and CDR2 SVGAGI. V was clipped by 5 bases and J by 0 bases; unmatched bases: 6. TCRdb itself ran the RT-PCR reads through MiXCR, one entry per CDR3 protein. In the table there are about 680,000 distinct CDR3 sequences, 12% to 15% of which are singletons. The J gene is TRBJ1-2, the V gene TRBV6-5; the match to TRBD1 covers 7 bases. The sequence came from a female donor in good health, serving as a healthy control. Sequenced input: memory CD4+ T cells from blood. The CDR3 coding sequence is TGTGCCAGCAGTCCTCCGGGACAGACTAACTATGGCTACACCTTC. This sequence encodes CASSPPGQTNYGYTF.